These 13 T cell receptor beta chains were all obtained from the same sample, sequenced in a study of spatial heterogeneity in lung cancer. Stated time point: sample taken at primary tumor resection. TCRdb recomputed calls from the 5' RACE reads with MiXCR, one row per CDR3 protein. The sample yields tens of thousands of distinct CDR3 sequences, 3% to 3.5% seen once. The sequences come from normal lung tissue next to the tumor, collected at surgery. These receptors all come from a male donor with early-stage non-small cell lung cancer.

This clonotype has at least ten counts. J is TRBJ2-1 and V is TRBV5-1, with 10 bases lining up with TRBD2. The CDR3 length is 16 residues. CDR1 SGHRS and CDR2 YFSETQ come from the germline V gene. With V trimmed by 0 bases and J by 6 bases, 6 bases remained unmatched. The CDR3 nucleotides are TGCGCCAGCAGCTTGGCTCCGTCTAGCGGGAGCAATGAGCAGTTCTTC. Its protein product is CASSLAPSSGSNEQFF.

The sample holds many counts of this clonotype. The CDR3: CASSLVWGRHQPQHF. In DNA, the CDR3 is TGTGCCAGCAGCTTAGTGTGGGGCAGGCATCAGCCCCAGCATTTT. This chain joins TRBV7-2 and TRBJ1-5; D might be TRBD1 (5 bases). Trimming shortened V by 1 base and J by 5 bases, and 12 bases separated the two germline ends. CDR1 is SGHTA and CDR2 is FQGNSA in the germline V gene. The CDR3 is 15 amino acids.

This clonotype has a count of ten or more. The chain joins TRBV3-1 to TRBJ2-3, with TRBD2 identical over 11 bases. CDR3 length: 16 residues. The germline gives CDR1 LGHDT, CDR2 YNNKEL (reference sequence). The junction had 7 bases not matched to a gene; V was cut back by 3 bases and J by 5 bases. CDR3: CASSQLTSGGGDTQYF. CDR3 coding DNA: TGTGCCAGCAGCCAGTTAACTAGCGGGGGCGGAGATACGCAGTATTTT.

The genes are TRBV18 and TRBJ2-5; 11 nucleotides align to TRBD2. The germline CDR1 and CDR2 sequences are KGHSH and LQKENI. V was pared by 2 bases and J by 4 bases, with 0 bases of the junction left unmatched. The CDR3 is 14 residues long. This CDR3 reads CASSPTSGGETQYF. The CDR3 bases are TGTGCCAGCTCACCAACTAGCGGGGGAGAGACCCAGTACTTC.

Ten or more counts support this clonotype. J is TRBJ1-5 and V is TRBV12-3 or TRBV12-4; no firm D call. The V gene lost 3 bases and the J gene lost 4 bases, with 7 bases spanning the gap. The CDR3 extends over 13 amino acids. For the CDR3, the DNA is TGTGCCAGCAGTTTTATGGGAAATCAGCCCCAGCATTTT. Translation gives CASSFMGNQPQHF.

At least ten counts were recorded for this clonotype. The V call is TRBV7-6, the J call TRBJ1-3; 7 positions match TRBD1. Germline CDR1 and CDR2: SGHVS and FNYEAQ. CDR3 length: 15 amino acids. Unmatched junction bases numbered 4, after V lost 2 bases and J lost 3 bases. The CDR3 DNA follows: TGTGCCAGCAGCTTAAGGGGGCTAGGTGGAAACACCATATATTTT. It is translated as CASSLRGLGGNTIYF.

This clonotype was counted at least ten times. J is TRBJ2-2 and V is TRBV6-2 or TRBV6-3; 8 nucleotides align to TRBD2. CDR3 length: 15 amino acids. Germline V gives CDR1 MNHEY, CDR2 SVGEGT. Trimming removed 7 bases from V and 5 bases from J; junction bases left unmatched: 9. CDR3 protein: CASKSGGGDTGELFF. DNA of the CDR3: TGTGCCAGCAAGAGCGGGGGAGGGGATACCGGGGAGCTGTTTTTT.

This clonotype was seen at least ten times. This chain links TRBV29-1 with TRBJ2-1; D ambiguous. The CDR3 spans 11 residues. V lost 8 bases and J lost 3, with 8 bases in between. The germline V gene has CDR1 SQVTM and CDR2 ANQGSEA. CDR3 sequence: CSSSNYNEQFF. The CDR3 DNA reads TGCAGCTCCTCAAACTACAATGAGCAGTTCTTC.

There are many counts of this clonotype. The CDR3 loop is CASSPIGQPSPSPLHF. In DNA form, the CDR3 reads TGTGCCAGCAGCCCTATCGGGCAGCCAAGTCCTTCACCCCTCCACTTT. The chain joins TRBV6-5 to TRBJ1-6; D is unresolved. The CDR3 extends over 16 amino acids. V lost 6 bases, J lost 9 bases, and 21 bases lay in between. Germline V gene sequence: CDR1 MNHEY, CDR2 SVGAGI.

This clonotype has more than one count but fewer than ten. CDR3 region: CASASPTDTQYF. The CDR3 DNA follows: TGTGCCAGCGCGTCACCCACAGATACGCAGTATTTT. V and J are TRBV28 and TRBJ2-3; the D is unclear. Germline assignment: CDR1 MDHEN and CDR2 SYDVKM. The CDR3 totals 12 residues. V was shortened by 8 bases and J by 2 bases, with 8 bases between the two germline ends.

The sample holds many counts of this clonotype. The genes are TRBV2 and TRBJ2-7; unclear D gene. Trimming stripped 7 bases from V and 6 bases from J, with 13 bases between. The CDR3 loop spans 12 amino acids. Germline lookup yields CDR1 SNHLY and CDR2 FYNNEI. The CDR3 DNA follows: TGTGCCAGCACCCAGACCAATGTCGAGCAGTACTTC. Translation gives CASTQTNVEQYF.

This clonotype occurred many times. This chain uses TRBV6-5 with TRBJ2-7; no reliable D call. CDR1 and CDR2 (germline): MNHEY, SVGAGI. The CDR3 spans 13 residues. The V end lost 4 bases, the J end lost 3 bases, and 10 bases lay between the germline ends. CDR3 in amino acids: CASSSSLNYEQYF. Here the CDR3 DNA reads TGTGCCAGCAGTTCAAGCTTGAACTACGAGCAGTACTTC.

This clonotype occurred many times. This chain links TRBV6-5 with TRBJ2-7, with D tentatively TRBD1 (6 bases). The V gene lost 0 bases and the J gene lost 6 bases, with 12 bases spanning the gap. This CDR3 is built from 14 residues. Germline-derived CDR1 and CDR2 are MNHEY and SVGAGI. The CDR3 coding sequence is TGTGCCAGCAGTTACTCGTCGTCCAGGGGCGAGCAGTACTTC. It encodes CASSYSSSRGEQYF.